The 30 T cell receptor beta chains below all came from one sample that was sequenced in a study of cytomegalovirus exposure and HLA in healthy donors. Data came from immunoSEQ multiplex PCR; TCRdb stores just in-frame clones and leaves some out. This repertoire shows under 200,000 clones, roughly 91% found once; its top ten account for 4.2%. The sample consisted of PBMCs. These TCRs come from a man between 18 and 29 years old in good health and CMV-seropositive.

The CDR3 is CASRGLSYEQYF. CDR3 sequence (DNA): TGTGCCAGCAGAGGACTCTCCTACGAGCAGTACTTC. This sequence joins TRBV6-5 and TRBJ2-7, with a possible D match to TRBD2 (5 bases). Germline CDR1 and CDR2: MNHEY and SVGAGI. CDR3 length: 12 residues. V was shortened by 6 bases and J by 0 bases, with 6 bases between the two germline ends.

The CDR3 DNA is TGTGCCAGCATCCTCGAGGGTGGCTACACCTTC. Translation gives CASILEGGYTF. The chain couples TRBV6-1 to TRBJ1-2; D not certain. This CDR3 is built from 11 residues. Germline V CDR1 and CDR2: MNHNS, SASEGT. Between the trimmed V and J ends, which lost 7 bases and 7 bases, there was a span of 10 bases.

The chain joins TRBV29-1 to TRBJ1-1; 9 bases agree with TRBD1. J lost 6 bases, V lost 6 bases, and 8 bases had no gene match. Germline V gives CDR1 SQVTM, CDR2 ANQGSEA. This CDR3 spans 13 amino acids. The CDR3 bases are TGCAGCGTGAGGACAGGGGCCTTGGCTGAAGCTTTCTTT. Protein: CSVRTGALAEAFF.

Only one count was recorded for this clone. The rearrangement uses TRBV5-4 and TRBJ2-3; D is undetermined. V dropped 0 bases and J dropped 5 bases, with 16 bases sitting between them. This CDR3 has 16 amino acids. Looked up from germline, CDR1 is SGHNT and CDR2 is YYREEE (reference sequence). The CDR3 protein is CASSLGPPMPGDTQYF. CDR3 nucleotide sequence: TGTGCCAGCAGCTTGGGCCCCCCCATGCCGGGAGATACGCAGTATTTT.

With respect to this clone: Other nucleotide sequences from this sample produce the same CDR3. J is TRBJ2-1 and V is TRBV7-2; no definite D call. There are 13 residues in the CDR3. V was clipped by 2 bases and J by 5 bases, with 7 bases between them. Germline values: CDR1 SGHTA, CDR2 FQGNSA. The CDR3 nucleotides are TGTGCCAGCAGCTTATCTAGAAACAATGAGCAGTTCTTC. It encodes CASSLSRNNEQFF.

DNA of the CDR3: TGCGCCAGCAGCTTGGTTGCTGCGGGAGGGGCCGAGCAGTACTTC. Residues: CASSLVAAGGAEQYF. This chain connects TRBV5-1 to TRBJ2-7; 9 nucleotides align to TRBD2. The CDR3 has 15 residues. Trimming removed 0 bases from V and 6 bases from J; junction bases left unmatched: 7. The V gene's germline CDR1 is SGHRS and CDR2 YFSETQ.

The chain carries TRBV18 and TRBJ2-7, with 13 bases aligning to TRBD2. The CDR3 spans 17 residues. Germline trimming cut 3 bases from V and 2 bases from J; bases unmatched to any gene: 7. Germline V gives CDR1 KGHSH, CDR2 LQKENI. The CDR3 here is CASSPGRGLAGAYEQYF. CDR3 nucleotides: TGTGCCAGCTCACCCGGTCGAGGACTAGCGGGAGCCTACGAGCAGTACTTC.

The chain combines TRBV11-3 with TRBJ2-7; no clear D. The CDR3 is made up of 11 amino acids. The germline V and J ends were trimmed by 4 bases and 3 bases, with 4 bases remaining between them. Germline V lookup: CDR1 SGHNT, CDR2 YENEEA. Here the CDR3 reads CASSSNYEQYF. The CDR3 DNA reads as TGTGCCAGCAGCTCCAACTACGAGCAGTACTTC.

This chain links TRBV2 with TRBJ2-2; D gene ambiguous. Germline V CDR1 and CDR2: SNHLY, FYNNEI. V dropped 7 bases and J dropped 3 bases, with 6 bases sitting between them. The CDR3 spans 12 residues. CDR3 sequence: CASTTHTGELFF. In DNA, the CDR3 is TGTGCCAGCACAACACACACCGGGGAGCTGTTTTTT.

The chain couples TRBV28 to TRBJ2-3; TRBD1 matches at 9 bases. The germline V gene has CDR1 MDHEN and CDR2 SYDVKM. With 4 bases clipped from V and 5 bases from J, the junction kept 7 bases outside the gene matches. The CDR3 extends over 15 amino acids. This CDR3 reads CASSWADRGGDTQYF. CDR3 sequence (DNA): TGTGCCAGCAGTTGGGCGGACAGGGGAGGAGATACGCAGTATTTT.

The rearrangement uses TRBV28 and TRBJ2-1; TRBD2 matches at 9 bases. CDR3 size: 14 residues. Per germline, CDR1 MDHEN and CDR2 SYDVKM. V lost 8 bases and J lost 6; bases outside the gene matches: 8. The CDR3 loop reads CASSSGEGVNEQFF. The CDR3 DNA sequence: TGTGCCAGCTCTAGCGGGGAAGGGGTCAATGAGCAGTTCTTC. Supplemented by reference TRBV28 and TRBJ2-1, the full variable domain reads DVKVTQSSRYLVKRTGEKVFLECVQDMDHENMFWYRQDPGLGLRLIYFSYDVKMKEKGDIPEGYSVSREKKERFSLILESASTNQTSMYLCASSSGEGVNEQFFGPGTRLTVL.

This clone was detected a few times. The chain is built from TRBV5-1 and TRBJ1-2, with D perhaps matching TRBD1 (5 bases). In germline, CDR1 is SGHRS, CDR2 YFSETQ. This CDR3 contains 12 residues. The ends were cut back, 1 base at V and 6 bases at J, with 7 bases in the middle. The CDR3 here is CASSLSTDGYTF. The CDR3 DNA is TGCGCCAGCAGCTTGTCGACAGATGGCTACACCTTC.

The chain employs TRBV6-5 and TRBJ1-2, with D tentatively TRBD1 (5 bases). The V and J ends lost 5 bases and 2 bases respectively, with 15 bases between them. The CDR3 consists of 15 residues. In germline, CDR1 is MNHEY, CDR2 SVGAGI. In DNA form, the CDR3 reads TGTGCCAGCAGTGGAAACGGGGGGGTAAACTATGGCTACACCTTC. Its translation is CASSGNGGVNYGYTF.

A single count supports this clone. V is TRBV19 and J is TRBJ2-5; TRBD1 is a possible D gene (6 bases). The germline CDR1 and CDR2 sequences are LNHDA and SQIVND (reference sequence). V was clipped by 7 bases and J by 0 bases, with 15 bases between them. The CDR3 runs 15 residues. CDR3 loop: CASNPGQSYQETQYF. In DNA form, the CDR3 reads TGTGCCAGTAACCCCGGACAGTCATACCAAGAGACCCAGTACTTC.

The CDR3 coding sequence is TGCAGCGCTACAGCGGTCAATGAGCAGTTCTTC. Its protein is CSATAVNEQFF. The V call is TRBV29-1, the J call TRBJ2-1; D may be TRBD2 (5 bases). Germline V gives CDR1 SQVTM, CDR2 ANQGSEA. This CDR3 comprises 11 residues. Between the trimmed V and J ends, which lost 7 bases and 6 bases, there was a span of 10 bases.

V gene TRBV5-4 combines with J gene TRBJ2-3; perhaps TRBD2 as D (5 bases). CDR3 length equals 14 residues. Between the trimmed V and J ends, which lost 2 bases and 5 bases, there was a span of 12 bases. Germline CDR1 and CDR2: SGHNT and YYREEE (reference sequence). CDR3 amino acids: CASSFRESGDTQYF. In nucleotides, the CDR3 is TGTGCCAGCAGCTTCCGGGAATCCGGAGATACGCAGTATTTT.

The V gene is TRBV27, the J gene TRBJ1-2; TRBD1 is a possible D gene (5 bases). CDR1 is MNHEY and CDR2 is SMNVEV in the germline V gene (reference sequence). CDR3 length: 14 residues. The V and J ends lost 5 bases and 4 bases respectively, with 14 bases between them. In DNA form, the CDR3 reads TGTGCCAGCAGTGGAGGGGCGGGAGGCTATGGCTACACCTTC. Amino acids: CASSGGAGGYGYTF.

The chain uses TRBV6-1 and TRBJ1-1; D perhaps matches TRBD1 (6 bases). The V and J ends lost 6 bases and 4 bases respectively, with 18 bases between them. The CDR3 runs to 15 residues. Germline V CDR1 and CDR2: MNHNS, SASEGT. Here the CDR3 DNA reads TGTGCCAGCAGGAGAAAGGGGGAGTGGAGCACTGAAGCTTTCTTT. It codes for CASRRKGEWSTEAFF.

V usage is TRBV15 and J usage is TRBJ1-1; 7 bases are a match to TRBD1. Germline CDR1 LNHNV, CDR2 YYDKDF (reference sequence). V was clipped by 7 bases and J by 1 base; unmatched bases: 12. The CDR3 runs to 16 residues. This chain's CDR3 is CATKTGFPVRNTEAFF. CDR3 DNA sequence: TGTGCCACCAAGACAGGGTTCCCAGTACGGAACACTGAAGCTTTCTTT.

This chain links TRBV4-2 with TRBJ2-2; TRBD2 agrees at 10 bases. The ends lost 0 bases at V and 5 bases at J; junction bases unmatched: 3. The germline gives CDR1 LGHNA, CDR2 YNFKEQ. The CDR3 spans 16 residues. The CDR3 DNA reads as TGTGCCAGCAGCCAAGAGGCTAGCGGGAGTACCGGGGAGCTGTTTTTT. Protein: CASSQEASGSTGELFF.

The CDR3 reads CATSRVGLAPSTDTQYF. DNA for the CDR3: TGTGCCACCAGCAGAGTCGGACTAGCGCCAAGCACAGATACGCAGTATTTT. V gene TRBV15 combines with J gene TRBJ2-3; 9 bases align to TRBD2. This CDR3 contains 17 residues. Germline V gene lookup returns CDR1 LNHNV and CDR2 YYDKDF (reference sequence). V gave up 1 base and J gave up 0 bases; unmatched junction bases: 5.

The chain has TRBV7-9 and TRBJ1-1; D unclear. Trimming cost V 1 base and J 0 bases, with 6 bases left between them. Germline lookup yields CDR1 SEHNR and CDR2 FQNEAQ (reference sequence). This CDR3 is built from 14 residues. CDR3 protein: CASSLDTMNTEAFF. As DNA, the CDR3 is TGTGCCAGCAGCTTAGACACCATGAACACTGAAGCTTTCTTT.

The chain recombines TRBV11-3 with TRBJ2-5; D remains ambiguous. The CDR3 is made up of 13 amino acids. V was trimmed by 1 base and J by 9 bases, leaving 12 bases between them. Looked up from germline, CDR1 is SGHNT and CDR2 is YENEEA. CDR3 nucleotide sequence: TGTGCCAGCAGCTTAGCTCCCAGGTCCCCCCAGTACTTC. Translating gives CASSLAPRSPQYF.

J is TRBJ2-2 and V is TRBV27; TRBD2 matches at 9 bases. V dropped 3 bases and J dropped 4; count of bases not matched to a gene: 9. The CDR3 is 17 amino acids. Germline CDR1 MNHEY, CDR2 SMNVEV (reference sequence). The CDR3 here is CASSLYMGGRVTGELFF. For the CDR3, the DNA is TGTGCCAGCAGTTTGTATATGGGCGGGAGGGTCACCGGGGAGCTGTTTTTT.

The genes are TRBV4-1 and TRBJ1-1; possible D gene TRBD1, 6 bases. In germline, CDR1 is MGHRA, CDR2 YSYEKL. This CDR3 region has 15 residues. The V end was cut by 2 bases, the J end by 0 bases, with 10 bases between. In DNA, the CDR3 is TGCGCCAGCAGCCAATGGACAGCAATGAACACTGAAGCTTTCTTT. Residues: CASSQWTAMNTEAFF.

As to this clone: A read error may account for a junction end that differs from germline. This chain uses TRBV19 with TRBJ1-2; 9 bases map to TRBD1. Germline CDR1 is LNHDA and CDR2 is SQIVND (reference sequence). This CDR3 has 13 residues. CDR3: CASSPGTGYDYTF. The CDR3 DNA reads TGTGCCAGTAGTCCTGGGACAGGGTATGACTACACCTTC.

This rearrangement joins TRBV28 to TRBJ1-2, with 9 bases aligning to TRBD1. V trimming: 6 bases; J trimming: 3 bases; junction bases outside the gene matches: 8. Germline lookup yields CDR1 MDHEN and CDR2 SYDVKM. This CDR3 has 15 amino acids. This CDR3 is CASSKPGQGHYGYTF. In DNA, the CDR3 is TGTGCCAGCAGCAAACCGGGACAGGGTCACTATGGCTACACCTTC.

The J gene is TRBJ2-5, the V gene TRBV30; 11 positions agree with TRBD2. Per the germline V gene, CDR1 is GTSNPN and CDR2 is SVGIG (reference sequence). The CDR3 totals 19 residues. V trimming: 4 bases; J trimming: 0 bases; junction bases outside the gene matches: 16. Written as DNA, the CDR3 is TGTGCCTGGATCCTCCCGGGGCTAACGGGACTAGCGGACCAAGAGACCCAGTACTTC. The encoded protein is CAWILPGLTGLADQETQYF.

The chain recombines TRBV27 with TRBJ2-5; 7 bases line up with TRBD2. There are 14 residues in the CDR3. Germline CDR1 MNHEY, CDR2 SMNVEV (reference sequence). V was pared by 8 bases and J by 5 bases, with 11 bases of the junction left unmatched. The DNA of the CDR3 is TGTGCCAGCCAGGAAGTGGGGGGGTGGGAGACCCAGTACTTC. Translation gives CASQEVGGWETQYF.

This sequence joins TRBV6-1 and TRBJ1-3; perhaps TRBD1 as D (6 bases). There are 13 residues in the CDR3. Trimming took off 7 bases at V and 7 bases at J, with 14 bases between the two ends. Germline V lookup: CDR1 MNHNS, CDR2 SASEGT. CDR3 sequence: CASIKTGWNTIYF. The CDR3, as DNA: TGTGCCAGCATCAAAACAGGGTGGAACACCATATATTTT.